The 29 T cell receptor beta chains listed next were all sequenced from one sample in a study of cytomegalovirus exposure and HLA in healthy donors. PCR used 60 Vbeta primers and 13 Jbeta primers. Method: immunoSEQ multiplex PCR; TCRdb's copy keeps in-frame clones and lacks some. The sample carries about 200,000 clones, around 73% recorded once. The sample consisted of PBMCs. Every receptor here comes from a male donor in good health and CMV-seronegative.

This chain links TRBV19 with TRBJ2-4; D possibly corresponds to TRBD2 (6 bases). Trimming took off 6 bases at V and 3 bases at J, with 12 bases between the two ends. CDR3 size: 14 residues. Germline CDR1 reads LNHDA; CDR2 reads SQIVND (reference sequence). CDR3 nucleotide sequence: TGTGCCAGTAGAGCCGCTAGCGTCAAAAACATTCAGTACTTC. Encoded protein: CASRAASVKNIQYF.

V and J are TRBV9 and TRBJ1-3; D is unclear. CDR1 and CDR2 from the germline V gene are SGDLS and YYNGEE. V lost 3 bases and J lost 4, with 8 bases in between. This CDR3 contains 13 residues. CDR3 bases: TGTGCCAGCAGCGCCGCAGTAGGAAACACCATATATTTT. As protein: CASSAAVGNTIYF.

The CDR3 sequence: CASSLDGTGGFHEQFF. DNA for the CDR3: TGTGCCAGCAGCTTAGATGGGACAGGGGGTTTCCATGAGCAGTTCTTC. V and J are TRBV7-9 and TRBJ2-1, with 11 nucleotides matching TRBD1. The germline V gene encodes CDR1 SEHNR and CDR2 FQNEAQ (reference sequence). J lost 8 bases, V lost 1 base, and 7 bases had no gene match. CDR3 size: 16 residues.

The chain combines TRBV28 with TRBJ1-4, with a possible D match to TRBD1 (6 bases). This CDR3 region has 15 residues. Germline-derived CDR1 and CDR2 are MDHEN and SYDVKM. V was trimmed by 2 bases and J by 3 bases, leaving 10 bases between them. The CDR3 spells CASSLGGASNEKLFF. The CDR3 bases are TGTGCCAGCAGTTTAGGGGGCGCCTCTAATGAAAAACTGTTTTTT.

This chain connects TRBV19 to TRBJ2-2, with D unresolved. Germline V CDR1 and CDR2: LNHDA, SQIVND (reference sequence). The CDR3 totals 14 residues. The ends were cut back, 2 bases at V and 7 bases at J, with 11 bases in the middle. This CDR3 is CASSIIGLGGELFF. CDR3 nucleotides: TGTGCCAGTAGTATAATCGGGTTGGGCGGGGAGCTGTTTTTT.

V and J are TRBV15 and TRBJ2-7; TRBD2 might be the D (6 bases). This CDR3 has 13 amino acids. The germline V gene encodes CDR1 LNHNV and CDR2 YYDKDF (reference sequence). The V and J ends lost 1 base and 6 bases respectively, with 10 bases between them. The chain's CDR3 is CATSRVGSGEQYF. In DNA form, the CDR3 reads TGTGCCACCAGCAGAGTCGGTAGCGGCGAGCAGTACTTC.

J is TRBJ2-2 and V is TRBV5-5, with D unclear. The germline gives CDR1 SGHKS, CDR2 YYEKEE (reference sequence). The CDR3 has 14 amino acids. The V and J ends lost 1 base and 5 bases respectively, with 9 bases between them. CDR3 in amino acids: CASSLSSLTGELFF. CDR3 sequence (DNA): TGTGCCAGCAGCTTGTCGTCTTTAACCGGGGAGCTGTTTTTT.

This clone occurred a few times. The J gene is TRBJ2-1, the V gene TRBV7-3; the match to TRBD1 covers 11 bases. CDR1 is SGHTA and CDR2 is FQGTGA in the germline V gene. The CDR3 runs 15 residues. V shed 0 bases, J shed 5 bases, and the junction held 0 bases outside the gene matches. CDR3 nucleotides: TGTGCCAGCAGCTTAACGGGACAGGGGGACAATGAGCAGTTCTTC. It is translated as CASSLTGQGDNEQFF.

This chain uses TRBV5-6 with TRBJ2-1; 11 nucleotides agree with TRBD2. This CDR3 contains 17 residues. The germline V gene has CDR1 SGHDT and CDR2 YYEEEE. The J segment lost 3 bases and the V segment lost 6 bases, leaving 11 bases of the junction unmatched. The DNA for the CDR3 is TGTGCCAGCAACAACCCCCCACTAGCGGGAGTCTACAATGAGCAGTTCTTC. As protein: CASNNPPLAGVYNEQFF.

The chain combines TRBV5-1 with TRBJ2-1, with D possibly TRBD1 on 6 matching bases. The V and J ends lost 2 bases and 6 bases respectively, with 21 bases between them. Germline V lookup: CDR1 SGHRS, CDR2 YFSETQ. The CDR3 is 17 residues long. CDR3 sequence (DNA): TGCGCCAGCAGCTTCTCGGGACATAAGATCGTCGCCAATGAGCAGTTCTTC. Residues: CASSFSGHKIVANEQFF.

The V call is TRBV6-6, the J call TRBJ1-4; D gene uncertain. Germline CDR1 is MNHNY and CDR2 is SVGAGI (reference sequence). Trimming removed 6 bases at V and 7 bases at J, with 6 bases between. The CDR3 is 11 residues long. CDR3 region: CASSFGEKLFF. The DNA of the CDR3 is TGTGCCAGCAGCTTCGGTGAAAAACTGTTTTTT.

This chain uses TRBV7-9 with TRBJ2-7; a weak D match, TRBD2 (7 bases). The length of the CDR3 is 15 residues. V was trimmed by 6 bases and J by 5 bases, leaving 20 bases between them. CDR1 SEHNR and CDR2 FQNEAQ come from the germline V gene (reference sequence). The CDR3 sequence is CASSFWGGLLNEQYF. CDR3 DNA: TGTGCCAGCAGTTTCTGGGGGGGGCTTCTGAACGAGCAGTACTTC.

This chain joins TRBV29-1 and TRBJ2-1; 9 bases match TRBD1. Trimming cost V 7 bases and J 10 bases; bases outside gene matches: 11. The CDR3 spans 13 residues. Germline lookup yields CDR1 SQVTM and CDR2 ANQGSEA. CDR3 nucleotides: TGCAGCGCCCCGGGGACAGGGTTCAGCGAGCAGTTCTTC. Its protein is CSAPGTGFSEQFF.

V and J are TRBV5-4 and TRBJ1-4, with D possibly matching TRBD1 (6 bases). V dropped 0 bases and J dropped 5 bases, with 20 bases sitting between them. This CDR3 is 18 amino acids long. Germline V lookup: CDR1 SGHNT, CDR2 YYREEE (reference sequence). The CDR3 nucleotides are TGTGCCAGCAGCTTGGAGGGGGGGGCACTACCTCCGAATGAAAAACTGTTTTTT. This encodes CASSLEGGALPPNEKLFF.

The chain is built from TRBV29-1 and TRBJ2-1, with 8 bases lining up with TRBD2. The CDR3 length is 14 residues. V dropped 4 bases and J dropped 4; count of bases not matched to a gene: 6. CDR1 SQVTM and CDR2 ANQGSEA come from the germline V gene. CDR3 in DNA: TGCAGCGTTGCCACTAGCGGAGTTTACAATGAGCAGTTCTTC. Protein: CSVATSGVYNEQFF.

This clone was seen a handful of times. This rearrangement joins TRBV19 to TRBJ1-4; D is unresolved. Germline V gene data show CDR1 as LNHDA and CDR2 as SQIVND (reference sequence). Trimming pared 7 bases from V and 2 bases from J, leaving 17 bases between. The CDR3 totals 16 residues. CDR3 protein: CASNTVAMETNEKLFF. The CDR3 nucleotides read TGTGCCAGTAACACGGTGGCGATGGAGACTAATGAAAAACTGTTTTTT.

CDR3 DNA: TGTGCCAGTAGTACCGGGACTAGCGGGAGTCCAGATACGCAGTATTTT. Its protein is CASSTGTSGSPDTQYF. The V and J genes are TRBV19 and TRBJ2-3; the match to TRBD2 covers 14 bases. The V gene's germline CDR1 is LNHDA and CDR2 SQIVND (reference sequence). The CDR3 has 16 amino acids. V lost 4 bases to trimming and J lost 4 bases; unmatched junction nucleotides: 4.

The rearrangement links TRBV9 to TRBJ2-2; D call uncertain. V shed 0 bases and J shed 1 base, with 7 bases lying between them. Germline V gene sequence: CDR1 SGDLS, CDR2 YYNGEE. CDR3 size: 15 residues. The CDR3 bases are TGTGCCAGCAGCGTAGGGAGTAGGAACACCGGGGAGCTGTTTTTT. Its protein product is CASSVGSRNTGELFF.

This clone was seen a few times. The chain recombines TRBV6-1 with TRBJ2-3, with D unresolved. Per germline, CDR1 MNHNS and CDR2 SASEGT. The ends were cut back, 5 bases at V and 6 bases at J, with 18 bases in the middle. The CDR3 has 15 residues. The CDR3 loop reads CASSTSGPGGDTQYF. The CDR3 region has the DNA TGTGCCAGCAGTACCTCAGGCCCCGGTGGGGATACGCAGTATTTT.

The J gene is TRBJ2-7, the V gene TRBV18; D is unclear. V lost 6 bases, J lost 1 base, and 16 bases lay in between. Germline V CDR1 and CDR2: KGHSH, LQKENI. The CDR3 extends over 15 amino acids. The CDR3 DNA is TGTGCCAGCTCGTCGTCCCTCCAGACATCCTACGAGCAGTACTTC. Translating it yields CASSSSLQTSYEQYF.

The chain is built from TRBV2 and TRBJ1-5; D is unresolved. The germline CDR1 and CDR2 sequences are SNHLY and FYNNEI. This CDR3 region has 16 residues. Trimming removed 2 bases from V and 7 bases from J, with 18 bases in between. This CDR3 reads CASSELLSLVSQPQHF. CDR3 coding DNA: TGTGCCAGCAGTGAACTTCTGTCACTAGTATCGCAGCCCCAGCATTTT.

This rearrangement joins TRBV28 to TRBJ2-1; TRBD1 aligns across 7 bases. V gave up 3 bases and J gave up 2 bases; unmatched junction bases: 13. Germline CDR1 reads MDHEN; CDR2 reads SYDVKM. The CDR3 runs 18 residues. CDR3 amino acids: CASSFDQGDSLPYNEQFF. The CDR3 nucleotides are TGTGCCAGCAGTTTTGATCAGGGGGATAGCTTACCCTACAATGAGCAGTTCTTC.

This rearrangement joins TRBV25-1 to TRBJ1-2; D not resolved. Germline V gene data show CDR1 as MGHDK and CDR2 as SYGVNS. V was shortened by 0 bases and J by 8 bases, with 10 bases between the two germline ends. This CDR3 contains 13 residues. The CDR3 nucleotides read TGTGCCAGCAGTGAATATCTAGGTGACGGCTACACCTTC. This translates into CASSEYLGDGYTF.

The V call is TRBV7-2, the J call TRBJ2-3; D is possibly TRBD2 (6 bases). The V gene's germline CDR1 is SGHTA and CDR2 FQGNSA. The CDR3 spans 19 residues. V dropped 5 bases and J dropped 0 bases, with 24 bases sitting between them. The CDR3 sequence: CASSPLPTILGGSTDTQYF. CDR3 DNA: TGTGCCAGCAGCCCCCTCCCGACGATACTCGGGGGAAGCACAGATACGCAGTATTTT.

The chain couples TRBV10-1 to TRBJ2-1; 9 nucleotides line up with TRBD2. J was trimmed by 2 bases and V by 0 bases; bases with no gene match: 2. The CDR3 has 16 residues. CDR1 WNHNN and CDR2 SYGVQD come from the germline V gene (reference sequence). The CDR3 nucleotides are TGCGCCAGCAGTGAGTCGACTAGCGGTCCCTACAATGAGCAGTTCTTC. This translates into CASSESTSGPYNEQFF.

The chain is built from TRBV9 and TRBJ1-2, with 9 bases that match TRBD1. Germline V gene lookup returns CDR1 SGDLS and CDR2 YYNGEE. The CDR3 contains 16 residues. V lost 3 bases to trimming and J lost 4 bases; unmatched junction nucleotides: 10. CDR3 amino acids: CASSGGTGWSGYGYTF. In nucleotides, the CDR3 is TGTGCCAGCAGCGGAGGGACAGGGTGGTCAGGCTATGGCTACACCTTC.

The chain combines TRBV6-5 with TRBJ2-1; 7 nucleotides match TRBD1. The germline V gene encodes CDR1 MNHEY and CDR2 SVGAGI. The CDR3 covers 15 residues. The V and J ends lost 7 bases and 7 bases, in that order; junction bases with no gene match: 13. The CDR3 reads CASTDPKGARNEQFF. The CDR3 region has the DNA TGTGCCAGCACCGATCCGAAGGGGGCGCGGAATGAGCAGTTCTTC.

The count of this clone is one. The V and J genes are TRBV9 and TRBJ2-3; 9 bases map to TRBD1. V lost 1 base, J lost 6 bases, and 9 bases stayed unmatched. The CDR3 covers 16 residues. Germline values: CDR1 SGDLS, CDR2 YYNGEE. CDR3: CASSVKRGQGLDTQYF. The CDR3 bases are TGTGCCAGCAGCGTAAAGAGGGGACAGGGCCTCGATACGCAGTATTTT.

The DNA of the CDR3 is TGTGCCAGCAGCCAAGTTGGGACTAGCGGGGCCCTCCCTGGGGCCAACGTCCTGACTTTC. It specifies CASSQVGTSGALPGANVLTF. This chain uses TRBV4-2 with TRBJ2-6; 13 nucleotides match TRBD2. The CDR3 is 20 residues long. J was trimmed by 2 bases and V by 1 base; bases with no gene match: 8. Germline V CDR1 and CDR2: LGHNA, YNFKEQ.